This T cell receptor (beta chain) was captured in a study of cytomegalovirus exposure and HLA in healthy donors (dated by TCRdb to about 2017). The study in broad terms: In an earlier analysis of some 610 of the donors, roughly 300 Gb of sequence data and 90 million to 120 million unique TCR beta sequences from roughly 190 million T cells were reported. Among some 400 genotyped donors of the cohort, an average of approximately 200,000 unique TCR beta nucleotide sequences was sequenced per donor, of which roughly 17% were non-productive. Class I and class II HLA loci were covered by the typing at four-digit resolution. All discovery cohort repertoires had been generated using a single sequencing platform. Four to six DR-DQ haplotypes were handled as single units for association and clustering because linkage in the cohort was strong. In an earlier analysis of 587 of the donors, high-throughput TCR beta sequencing was used to judge whether each TCR beta V gene segment behaved as functional or pseudogenic. To study patterns of TCR occurrence, a later analysis re-analyzed previously published TCR beta repertoires from around 700 donors and added high-resolution HLA genotyping. Donor age, sex, ethnicity and CMV serostatus were collected together with the repertoire data. The T cell repertoires of roughly 660 subjects were profiled by immunosequencing and related to cytomegalovirus serostatus. An early release that covered about 600 HLA-typed donors contained approximately 290 gigabases of sequencing data and tens of millions of unique TCR sequences. In addition to the first cohort of around 670 subjects, a separate validation cohort of under 150 different subjects was used. The study aimed to test whether cataloging public T cell receptors could reveal signatures of past pathogen exposure. The study combined high-throughput TCR immunosequencing, statistical association of individual TCRs with disease status, and machine learning to predict cytomegalovirus infection status. Typing coverage differed by locus: A, B, C, DRB1 and DQB1 were typed in roughly 629-630 donors, DQA1 in roughly 500, DPA1 in approximately 600, and DPB1 in just under 480. A later genetic analysis took genome-wide SNP genotypes for about 55% of the 666 donors and used that subset as a discovery cohort. In the later analysis, no new phenotypic data were used to find candidate immune exposures; instead, reliance was placed on TCR beta sequences and their occurrence across donors. The genetic ancestry cluster associated with self-reported Caucasian donors included approximately 85% of the 350 to 500 genotyped donors.

Libraries were constructed by the immunoSEQ multiplex PCR assay. The multiplex PCR relied on a mix of 60 forward primers for TCR Vbeta segments and 13 reverse primers for TCR Jbeta segments. A multiplex PCR assay on genomic DNA amplified the CDR3 region of rearranged TCR beta genes. On the Illumina HiSeq System, the amplified TCR beta libraries were sequenced as 87-base-pair reads. The paper's processing steps were these. A later analysis tallied tens of millions of unique TCR beta chains across the 610 or so repertoires, and about 12 million of those chains were shared by two or more donors. To remove PCR and sequencing errors, raw reads were error-corrected and collapsed into unique sequences using a nearest-neighbor algorithm that merged closely related sequences. To assign V, D and J gene segments, CDR3 sequences were aligned to IMGT reference sequences. Each retained sequence needed at least a six-nucleotide match to both a V gene segment and a J gene segment. Rearrangements were called productive when the CDR3 lacked stop codons and stayed in frame with V and J; all others were non-productive. CDR3 was defined according to IMGT convention as the region running from the second conserved V-encoded cysteine to the conserved J-encoded phenylalanine. In an earlier analysis of more than 550 of the donors, sequences lacking an unambiguous match to a single V gene segment were excluded. In an earlier analysis of around 600 of the donors, V segments were called functional above 56.7% productive rearrangements and were called segregating when the between-donor standard deviation exceeded 5%. A statistical classification framework was built to diagnose cytomegalovirus status from the catalog of TCR beta chain sequences. In a later analysis, V and J genes were assigned by comparing TCR nucleotide sequences against IMGT/GENE-DB human TR gene sequences. Using the TCRdist pipeline, a later analysis assigned CDR3 sequences along with most-parsimonious VDJ recombination scenarios. In a later analysis, every TCR beta chain was defined by the combination of its CDR3 amino acid sequence and its V-gene family, and reads without a unique V-gene family were dropped. As a way to deal with suspected cross-contamination and a sequencing artifact, a later analysis dropped hundreds of nucleotide sequences that were highly shared and had low generation probability. A later analysis calculated a clonal expansion index for each public chain from normalized within-repertoire ranks of inferred template counts. A later analysis computed generation probabilities with a VDJ recombination model fitted to out-of-frame rearrangements, and checked the results against IGoR. Hypergeometric tests were used in a later analysis to score TCR-TCR, TCR-HLA and TCR-CMV co-occurrence, with a repertoire-size bias correction applied to the TCR pairs. A later analysis estimated false discovery rates by permuting HLA or CMV assignments 20 times. In a later analysis, co-occurring TCRs were grouped using DBSCAN, with TCRdist sequence similarity added in when clustering inside HLA-allele-positive subsets. For co-occurrence clustering, repertoires with fewer than 30,000 or more than 120,000 public chains were excluded, along with roughly 5 repertoires with anomalous nucleotide sharing. TCRdb stores this immuneACCESS table with in-frame sequences only. Part of the clones is absent; in the studies checked, under half of the shortfall reflects unresolved V genes, and no reason is known for the rest. The V and J calls and clone size were taken over from that table, and D and trimming were inferred from the DNA. This sample comprises about 180,000 clones, roughly 79% of them detected only once. Approximately 6% of the sample goes to the ten largest clones.

The full study reports these points: In an earlier analysis of roughly 560 of the donors, most TCR beta V segments were observed in productive rearrangements about 87% or about 30% of the time, broadly matching IMGT annotations. Several of the top co-occurrence clusters appeared to be linked to parvovirus B19, influenza, CMV and Epstein-Barr virus, according to a later analysis. The classifier was reported to diagnose cytomegalovirus status with high specificity and sensitivity in both the original and validation cohorts. Specific HLA alleles were associated with roughly 17,000 TCR beta sequences at a false discovery rate of 0.05 in a later analysis. Roughly uniform sequencing depth across donors was assumed in presence/absence analyses, although this assumption may not hold. For the cohort, immune exposure information was limited to CMV serostatus. Some IMGT-functional V segments, including TRBV6-2 and TRBV6-3, could not be told apart with the 87-base-pair reads, so those segments were excluded. A further reported finding was that TCR beta sequences accurately predicted the HLA-A and HLA-B alleles for most subjects in the first cohort. In vitro tests confirmed that a few of the cytomegalovirus-associated TCR beta chains recognize cytomegalovirus antigens. Correlated functional status among segregating V segments might be attributable to linkage disequilibrium, but an unknown experimental factor could not be ruled out. The earlier analysis of nearly 600 of the donors excluded 15 to 20 rarely observed V segments, including chromosome 9 orphons, because counts were too low. HLA typing was unavailable for some donors at each locus, so association tests used only the typed subset. According to the authors, the approach could potentially be generalized to other disease states and immunological phenotypes. A later analysis found that HLA-associated TCR beta chains were more clonally expanded and had lower generation probabilities than equally common non-associated chains. An association between a missense DCLRE1C variant and V-gene and J-gene trimming of TCR beta chains was found in a later genetic analysis and replicated in an independent cohort. Most TCR sequences were seen in very few donors, while some public TCRs were found in many individuals. According to a later analysis, TCR association rates differed among HLA loci, with DRB1 alleles showing the most associated TCRs and HLA-C alleles showing the fewest. In this cohort, only TCR beta chains were sequenced, and detectable features were limited by the absence of alpha or paired-chain data. Compared with the roughly 710-donor mean, donors in an Asian-associated ancestry cluster had fewer N-insertions in productive TCRs, according to a later genetic analysis. The study listed 150 to 200 TCR beta chains as associated with cytomegalovirus. A cluster of highly shared sequence variants was judged likely to be a technical artifact of the sequencing pipeline. When HLA alleles, especially DR and DQ, strongly co-occurred, TCR associations were difficult to assign to individual alleles. According to a later analysis, most CMV-associated TCR beta chains appeared to be HLA-restricted, and the HLA associations seemed to be driven largely by CMV exposure.

The cohort comprised 666 healthy bone marrow donors. Cohort members were all nominally healthy when sampled, although unrecorded immune exposures were likely present. The donor was CMV seropositive and belonged to the group of 250 to 350 seropositive cohort members. A peripheral blood sample was collected from each donor, and TCR beta sequencing was performed on peripheral blood mononuclear cells. The Qiagen DNeasy Blood Extraction Kit was used to extract genomic DNA from the blood cell samples. Inclusive of the bounding cysteine and phenylalanine, the CDR3 is 15 residues long. Only the CDR3 DNA stays, 45 bases, in frame from base 1. The germline V gene provides CDR1 SGHRS and CDR2 YFSETQ. V gives up 1 base and J gives up 7 bases, and the segment between their germline ends measures 18 bases. As concerns this clone: This receptor's antigen is unknown. Base-call qualities are not available, and no considerably larger clone is one nucleotide away.

The source of this sequence is a man aged 40-55 years in good health and CMV-seropositive. Sequencing was performed on PBMCs. The V gene is TRBV5-1 and the J gene is TRBJ2-7; TRBD2 is perhaps the D gene, given 6 matching bases. This receptor carries the CDR3 CASSLIGLPSAEQYF. The sequence in DNA is TGCGCCAGCAGCTTGATCGGACTACCCTCCGCAGAGCAGTACTTC.